This record looks at one TCR beta chain sequence and its context. Its antigen remains unknown. The data belong to a study of response to subunit inactivated influenza vaccine. General study results and limits: With each seasonal influenza vaccination, the authors suggested, few new T cells are recruited.

TCRdb used MiXCR to reprocess the RT-PCR reads, holding one entry per CDR3 protein. The data show roughly 650,000 distinct CDR3 sequences, with about 15% seen just once and roughly 7.2% held by the top ten. This specimen was PBMCs from blood, taken 14 to 15 days before vaccination. The receptor was derived from a man aged 50-59 years who received an inactivated influenza vaccine.

The CDR3 sequence: CASSPRPGQISYEQYF. The DNA of the CDR3 is TGTGCCAGCAGCCCACGACCGGGACAGATCTCCTACGAGCAGTACTTC. This chain uses TRBV9 with TRBJ2-7; TRBD1 agrees at 7 bases. After removal of 4 bases from V and 0 bases from J, the junction contained 10 bases not matched to a gene. This CDR3 region has 16 residues. The germline V gene encodes CDR1 SGDLS and CDR2 YYNGEE.